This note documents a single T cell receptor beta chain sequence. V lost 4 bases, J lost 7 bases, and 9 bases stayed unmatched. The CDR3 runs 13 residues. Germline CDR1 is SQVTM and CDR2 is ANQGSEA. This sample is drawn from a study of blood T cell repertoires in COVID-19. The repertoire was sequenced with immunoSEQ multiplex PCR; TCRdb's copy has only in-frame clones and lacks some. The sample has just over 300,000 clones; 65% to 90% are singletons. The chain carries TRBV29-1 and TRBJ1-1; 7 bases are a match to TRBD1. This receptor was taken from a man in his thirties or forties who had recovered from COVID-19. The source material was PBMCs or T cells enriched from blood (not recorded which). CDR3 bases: TGCAGCGTTGCCTACAGGGGCCACATTGAAGCTTTCTTT. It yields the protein CSVAYRGHIEAFF.